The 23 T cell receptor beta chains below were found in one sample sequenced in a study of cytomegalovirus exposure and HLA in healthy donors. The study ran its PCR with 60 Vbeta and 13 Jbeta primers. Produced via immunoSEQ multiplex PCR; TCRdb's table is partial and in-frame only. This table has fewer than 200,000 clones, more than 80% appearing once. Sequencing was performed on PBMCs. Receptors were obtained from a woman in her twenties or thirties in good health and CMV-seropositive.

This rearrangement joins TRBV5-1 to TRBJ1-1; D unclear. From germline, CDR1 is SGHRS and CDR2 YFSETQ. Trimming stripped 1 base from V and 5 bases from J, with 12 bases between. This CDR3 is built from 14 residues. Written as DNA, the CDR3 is TGCGCCAGCAGCTTGTTCGGAGCGCAGACTGAAGCTTTCTTT. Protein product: CASSLFGAQTEAFF.

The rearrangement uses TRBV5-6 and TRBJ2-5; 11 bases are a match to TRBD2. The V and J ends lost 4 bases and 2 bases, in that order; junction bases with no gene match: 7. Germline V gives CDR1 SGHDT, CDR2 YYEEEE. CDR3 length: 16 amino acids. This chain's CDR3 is CASSDRLAGKQETQYF. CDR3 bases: TGTGCCAGCAGCGACAGACTAGCGGGGAAGCAAGAGACCCAGTACTTC.

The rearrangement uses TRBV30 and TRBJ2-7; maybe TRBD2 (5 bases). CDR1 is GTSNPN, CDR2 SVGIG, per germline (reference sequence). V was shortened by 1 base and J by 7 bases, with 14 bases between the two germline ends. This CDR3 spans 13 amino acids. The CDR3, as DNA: TGTGCCTGGAGTGAGCCGGACGGGGTTGAGCAGTACTTC. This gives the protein CAWSEPDGVEQYF. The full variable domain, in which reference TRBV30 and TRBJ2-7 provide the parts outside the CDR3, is SQTIHQWPATLVQPVGSPLSLECTVEGTSNPNLYWYRQAAGRGLQLLFYSVGIGQISSEVPQNLSASRPQDRQFILSSKKLLLSDSGFYLCAWSEPDGVEQYFGPGTRLTVT.

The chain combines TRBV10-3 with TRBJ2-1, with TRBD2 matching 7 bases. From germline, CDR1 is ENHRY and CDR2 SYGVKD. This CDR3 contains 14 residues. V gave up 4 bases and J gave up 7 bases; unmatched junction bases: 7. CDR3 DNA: TGTGCCATCAGTGTGCTGGGGGGGAAGAATGAGCAGTTCTTC. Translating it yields CAISVLGGKNEQFF.

The CDR3 sequence: CASSTGLAGAGELFF. The DNA for the CDR3 is TGTGCCAGCAGCACGGGACTAGCGGGGGCCGGGGAGCTGTTTTTT. This chain uses TRBV7-8 with TRBJ2-2; 14 nucleotides agree with TRBD2. The CDR3 sequence is 15 residues long. CDR1 SGHVS and CDR2 FQNEAQ come from the germline V gene. J lost 6 bases, V lost 5 bases, and 2 bases had no gene match.

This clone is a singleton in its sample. The CDR3 DNA reads as TGTGCCGGTGACAGGGAAAACACCGGGGAGCTGTTTTTT. This translates into CAGDRENTGELFF. J is TRBJ2-2 and V is TRBV30, with TRBD1 matching over 7 bases. Germline trimming cut 8 bases from V and 2 bases from J; bases unmatched to any gene: 5. This CDR3 contains 13 residues. Germline V gene lookup returns CDR1 GTSNPN and CDR2 SVGIG (reference sequence).

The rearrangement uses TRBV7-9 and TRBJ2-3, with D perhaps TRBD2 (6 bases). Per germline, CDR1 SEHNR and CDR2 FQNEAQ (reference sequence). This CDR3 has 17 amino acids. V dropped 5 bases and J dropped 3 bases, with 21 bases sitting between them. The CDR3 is CASSRAPAGGVTDTQYF. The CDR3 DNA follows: TGTGCCAGCAGCCGGGCCCCCGCCGGGGGTGTAACAGATACGCAGTATTTT.

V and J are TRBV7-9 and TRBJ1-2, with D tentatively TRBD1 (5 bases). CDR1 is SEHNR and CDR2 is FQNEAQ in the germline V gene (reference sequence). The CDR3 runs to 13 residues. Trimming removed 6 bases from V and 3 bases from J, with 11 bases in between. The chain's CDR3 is CASRRGEDYGYTF. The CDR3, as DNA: TGTGCCAGCAGGAGAGGGGAGGACTATGGCTACACCTTC.

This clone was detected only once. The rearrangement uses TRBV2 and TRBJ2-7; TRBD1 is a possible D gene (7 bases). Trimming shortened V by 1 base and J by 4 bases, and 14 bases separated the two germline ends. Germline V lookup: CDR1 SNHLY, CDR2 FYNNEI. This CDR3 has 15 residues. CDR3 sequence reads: CASSEGQGGPYEQYF. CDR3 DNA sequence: TGTGCCAGCAGTGAAGGGCAGGGGGGACCGTACGAGCAGTACTTC.

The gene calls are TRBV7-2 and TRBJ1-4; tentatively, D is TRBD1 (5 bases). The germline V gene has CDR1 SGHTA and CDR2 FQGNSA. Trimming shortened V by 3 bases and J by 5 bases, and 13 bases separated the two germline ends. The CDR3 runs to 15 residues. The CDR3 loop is CASSFTGLANEKLFF. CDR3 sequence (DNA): TGTGCCAGCAGCTTCACAGGACTAGCGAATGAAAAACTGTTTTTT.

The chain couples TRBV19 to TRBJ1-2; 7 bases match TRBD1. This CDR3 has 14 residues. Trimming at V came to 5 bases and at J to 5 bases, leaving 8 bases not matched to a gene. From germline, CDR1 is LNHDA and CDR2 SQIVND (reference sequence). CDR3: CASSPRDSLYGYTF. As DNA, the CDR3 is TGTGCCAGTAGTCCCCGGGACAGCTTGTATGGCTACACCTTC.

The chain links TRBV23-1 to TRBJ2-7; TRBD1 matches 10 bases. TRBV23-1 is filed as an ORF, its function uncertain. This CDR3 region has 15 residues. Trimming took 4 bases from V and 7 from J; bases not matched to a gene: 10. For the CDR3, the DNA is TGCGCCAGCAGTCTCACGACAGGGGGCGCGGGGGAGCAGTACTTC. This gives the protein CASSLTTGGAGEQYF.

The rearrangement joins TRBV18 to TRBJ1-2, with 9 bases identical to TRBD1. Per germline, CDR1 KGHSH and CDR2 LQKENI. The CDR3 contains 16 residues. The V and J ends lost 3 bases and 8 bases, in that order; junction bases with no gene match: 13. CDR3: CASSPDRGDLGRGYTF. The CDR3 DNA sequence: TGTGCCAGCTCACCTGACAGGGGGGACCTGGGAAGAGGCTACACCTTC.

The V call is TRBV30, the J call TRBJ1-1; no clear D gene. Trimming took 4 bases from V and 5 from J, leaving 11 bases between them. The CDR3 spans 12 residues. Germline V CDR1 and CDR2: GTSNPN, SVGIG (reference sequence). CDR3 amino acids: CAWIPYGTEAFF. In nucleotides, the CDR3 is TGTGCCTGGATACCTTACGGGACTGAAGCTTTCTTT. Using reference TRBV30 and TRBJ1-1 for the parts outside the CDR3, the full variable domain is SQTIHQWPATLVQPVGSPLSLECTVEGTSNPNLYWYRQAAGRGLQLLFYSVGIGQISSEVPQNLSASRPQDRQFILSSKKLLLSDSGFYLCAWIPYGTEAFFGQGTRLTVV.

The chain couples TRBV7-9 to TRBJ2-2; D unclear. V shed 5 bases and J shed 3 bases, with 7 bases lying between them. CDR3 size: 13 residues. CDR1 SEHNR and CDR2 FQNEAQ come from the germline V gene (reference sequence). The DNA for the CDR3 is TGTGCCAGCAGCCCCCTATACACCGGGGAGCTGTTTTTT. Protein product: CASSPLYTGELFF.

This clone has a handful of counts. The CDR3 loop reads CASSEGQKLYGYTF. The CDR3, as DNA: TGTGCCAGCAGCGAGGGACAGAAACTTTATGGCTACACCTTC. The genes are TRBV7-3 and TRBJ1-2; 7 bases align to TRBD1. V lost 5 bases and J lost 5; bases outside the gene matches: 8. The germline V gene has CDR1 SGHTA and CDR2 FQGTGA. There are 14 residues in the CDR3.

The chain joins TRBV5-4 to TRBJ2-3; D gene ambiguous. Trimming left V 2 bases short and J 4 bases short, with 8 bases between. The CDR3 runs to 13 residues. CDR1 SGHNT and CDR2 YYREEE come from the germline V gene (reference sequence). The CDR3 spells CASSFRGADTQYF. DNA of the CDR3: TGTGCCAGCAGCTTTCGCGGTGCAGATACGCAGTATTTT.

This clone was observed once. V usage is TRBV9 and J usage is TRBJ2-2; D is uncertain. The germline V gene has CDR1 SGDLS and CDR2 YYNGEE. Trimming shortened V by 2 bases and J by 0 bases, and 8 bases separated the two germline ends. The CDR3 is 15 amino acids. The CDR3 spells CASSVETANTGELFF. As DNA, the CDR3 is TGTGCCAGCAGCGTGGAGACGGCGAACACCGGGGAGCTGTTTTTT. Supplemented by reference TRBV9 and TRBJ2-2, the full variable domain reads DSGVTQTPKHLITATGQRVTLRCSPRSGDLSVYWYQQSLDQGLQFLIQYYNGEERAKGNILERFSAQQFPDLHSELNLSSLELGDSALYFCASSVETANTGELFFGEGSRLTVL.

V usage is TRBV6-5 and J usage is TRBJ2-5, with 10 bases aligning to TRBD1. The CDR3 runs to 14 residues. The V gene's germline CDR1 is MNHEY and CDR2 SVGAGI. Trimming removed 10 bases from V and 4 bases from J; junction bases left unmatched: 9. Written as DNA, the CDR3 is TGTGCCACAAGACAGGGGGCTCGGGTAGAGACCCAGTACTTC. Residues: CATRQGARVETQYF.

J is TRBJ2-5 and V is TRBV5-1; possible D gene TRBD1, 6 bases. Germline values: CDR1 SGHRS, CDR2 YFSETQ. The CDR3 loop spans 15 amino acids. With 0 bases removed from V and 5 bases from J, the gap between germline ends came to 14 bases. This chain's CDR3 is CASSLVGALTETQYF. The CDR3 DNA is TGCGCCAGCAGCTTGGTGGGGGCGCTGACGGAGACCCAGTACTTC.

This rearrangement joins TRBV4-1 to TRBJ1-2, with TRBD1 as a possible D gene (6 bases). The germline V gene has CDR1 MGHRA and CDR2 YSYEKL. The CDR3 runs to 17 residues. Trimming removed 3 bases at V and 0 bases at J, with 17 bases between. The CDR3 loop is CASSHGTPVPANYGYTF. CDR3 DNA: TGCGCCAGCAGCCATGGGACACCCGTTCCGGCTAACTATGGCTACACCTTC.

DNA of the CDR3: TGTGCCAGCAGCGGGACTAGCGGTCGCTCCTACAATGAGCAGTTCTTC. This encodes CASSGTSGRSYNEQFF. The chain combines TRBV9 with TRBJ2-1; 10 positions agree with TRBD2. Germline assignment: CDR1 SGDLS and CDR2 YYNGEE. Trimming removed 3 bases from V and 0 bases from J; junction bases left unmatched: 3. The CDR3 covers 16 residues.

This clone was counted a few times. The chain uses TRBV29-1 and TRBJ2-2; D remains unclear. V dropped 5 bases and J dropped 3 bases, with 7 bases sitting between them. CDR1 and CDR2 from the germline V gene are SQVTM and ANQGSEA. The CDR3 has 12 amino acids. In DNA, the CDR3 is TGCAGCGTTCGGTGGTACACCGGGGAGCTGTTTTTT. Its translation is CSVRWYTGELFF.